This T cell receptor beta chain was identified in a study of shared clonotypes between healthy human individuals (dated by TCRdb to 2018 to 2021). Broadly, across the study: The cohort included a few men and a couple of women between 18 and 49 years of age. Each donor's leukapheresis produced roughly between roughly 0.85 and 9.5 billion PBMCs. For each donor, three plates each were used for CD4 naive and CD4 memory, two plates were used for CD8 naive, and one plate was used for CD8 memory. The study deeply sequenced blood TCR repertoires of several healthy adults to estimate repertoire size and the extent of clonotype sharing between individuals. Libraries were prepared and TCR repertoires were sequenced by different laboratories using diverse techniques, in order to increase sequencing depth and limit assay-specific biases. Study-wide findings and limitations: Sampling was restricted to blood, and TCR repertoires in tissue are likely to differ from TCR repertoires in blood. Incomplete sequencing was indicated by rarefaction of sorted-subset datasets, despite the large sequencing depth. Compared with non-shared clonotypes, the clonotypes found in all four sorted-subset donors had higher generation probabilities. About 5% of naive CD4, around 4% of naive CD8, about 2.1% of memory CD4, and 0.35% to 0.5% of memory CD8 clonotypes were shared across a handful of donors. Naive subsets generally had larger estimated clonotype richness than memory subsets. Pairwise subsampling led to the expectation that sequencing depth would affect the degree of clonotype sharing among donors. Because the study included a small number of donors, the genetic and exposure-history diversity represented was limited.

Of note for this clone: Its antigen target is currently unknown. No quality values exist for individual bases; no much larger clone is one base distant.

TCR CDR3 regions were amplified from genomic DNA by multiplex PCR using the deep immunoSEQ assay. Extracted genomic DNA from each cell subset was spread evenly across all wells of several immunoSEQ 96-well plates, with each plate serving as a replicate. Each replicate PCR for sorted subsets received roughly 200 ng genomic DNA, equal to about 29,000 T cell genomes. Purified libraries were quantified with a Qubit 3.0 fluorometer, sized on a Bioanalyzer 2100, and re-quantified with the KAPA Library Quantification kit. Every immunoSEQ 96-well plate was sequenced on a dedicated single-read 150-cycle Illumina NextSeq 550 flow cell. Processing in the source paper ran as follows. Because the immunoSEQ output held only junctional sequences and lacked quality scores, the filtering could not match the filtering applied to full-length reads. To assign V/J genes and CDR3, sequences were annotated against IMGT germline references using PyIR, a Python wrapper for IgBLAST v1.9. Reads with weak V/J assignments (E-value above 1e-6), missing CDR3, stop codons, out-of-frame junctions, or ambiguous translated residues were removed. V3J clonotypes were defined by identical inferred V gene, J gene, and CDR3 amino acid sequence. Percentage overlap between repertoires was computed as shared unique clonotypes divided by the size of the smaller repertoire. RTK rarefaction, the Chao1 estimator, and Recon v2.1 estimates of unobserved clonotypes were used to assess repertoire richness. Generation probabilities for all TCRbeta clonotypes obtained by the gDNA method from a few donors were computed using OLGA. Imported from immuneACCESS, the table was reduced by TCRdb to in-frame sequences with V and J called. These copies leave out some clones; in studies compared against another copy, an unresolved V gene accounts for under half, and the cause of the remainder is not known. The V and J calls and clone size are taken from that table; D and trimming were inferred from the DNA. This sample is represented by millions of clones; approximately 92% of them were singletons. Clones ranked in the top ten supply over 0.12% of the sample.

Compared with germline, V lacks 5 bases and J lacks 8 bases; bases without a gene match: 13. CDR1 SGHAT and CDR2 FQNNGV are derived from the germline V gene. Taken from cysteine to phenylalanine, the CDR3 has 15 residues. The only DNA kept is the CDR3, 45 bases in frame from the first base. The donors were healthy, HIV-negative adults with no recently reported acute infections or vaccinations. Every donor was a Caucasian adult residing in Nashville, Tennessee, USA. Magnetic negative selection was used to enrich CD4+ T cells, after which naive cells were positively selected on CD45RA and the negative fraction became the memory subset. After blood collection by leukapheresis, PBMCs were isolated using Ficoll-Histopaque density gradient centrifugation and then cryopreserved in the vapor phase of liquid nitrogen. Analytical flow cytometry was used to check the purity and quantity of every magnetically sorted T cell population. Each sorted fraction had its genomic DNA isolated and then quantified by UV absorbance on a Nanodrop 2000c.

The source is a man aged 18 to 30 in good health. The source material was naive CD4+ T cells sorted from blood. The cell subset or site label here, explained by the study, means: CD45RA+ positively selected. The rearrangement joined TRBV11-2 to TRBJ1-2; 8 bases in between match TRBD1. CDR3 loop: CASSTSDRVVRGYTF. The sequence in DNA is TGTGCCAGCAGCACCTCGGACAGGGTAGTAAGGGGCTACACCTTC.